The next 26 T cell receptor beta chains were all read from a single sample in a study of blood T cell repertoires in COVID-19. Using immunoSEQ multiplex PCR, the repertoire was profiled, and TCRdb retains in-frame clones only, with some absent. This sample has a few hundred thousand clones, with 86% found just once. Specimen: peripheral blood. All receptors derive from a man older than 75 with acute or convalescent COVID-19.

The chain recombines TRBV7-9 with TRBJ2-3; D gene uncertain. Germline V lookup: CDR1 SEHNR, CDR2 FQNEAQ (reference sequence). The CDR3 has 11 residues. Between the trimmed V and J ends, which lost 8 bases and 2 bases, there was a span of 5 bases. DNA of the CDR3: TGTGCCAGCTCAATCACAGATACGCAGTATTTT. It codes for CASSITDTQYF.

This clone was observed a handful of times. V gene TRBV9 combines with J gene TRBJ1-2; D is perhaps TRBD1 (6 bases). The CDR3 runs to 13 residues. Trimming stripped 3 bases from V and 8 bases from J, with 14 bases between. CDR1 and CDR2 (germline): SGDLS, YYNGEE. The CDR3 is CASSAQTGLGYTF. For the CDR3, the DNA is TGTGCCAGCAGCGCCCAAACAGGGCTAGGCTACACCTTC.

The rearrangement links TRBV24-1 to TRBJ1-1; weak D call: TRBD1 (6 bases). CDR1 is KGHDR and CDR2 is SFDVKD in the germline V gene. There are 17 residues in the CDR3. V was clipped by 1 base and J by 4 bases, with 18 bases between them. CDR3 region: CATSDFPKSGGATEAFF. The CDR3, as DNA: TGTGCCACCAGTGATTTCCCAAAATCTGGGGGGGCCACTGAAGCTTTCTTT.

The rearrangement uses TRBV5-1 and TRBJ2-2; 12 nucleotides match TRBD2. CDR3 size: 15 residues. The trim removed 6 bases at V and 3 bases at J, leaving 3 bases unmatched. Germline CDR1 is SGHRS and CDR2 is YFSETQ. CDR3 residues: CASTPSGRDTGELFF. The CDR3 coding sequence is TGCGCCAGCACCCCTAGCGGGAGGGACACCGGGGAGCTGTTTTTT. Using reference TRBV5-1 and TRBJ2-2 for the parts outside the CDR3, the full variable domain is KAGVTQTPRYLIKTRGQQVTLSCSPISGHRSVSWYQQTPGQGLQFLFEYFSETQRNKGNFPGRFSGRQFSNSRSEMNVSTLELGDSALYLCASTPSGRDTGELFFGEGSRLTVL.

The V and J genes are TRBV19 and TRBJ1-6; D is unclear. The V gene lost 5 bases and the J gene lost 9 bases, with 17 bases spanning the gap. The germline V gene encodes CDR1 LNHDA and CDR2 SQIVND (reference sequence). CDR3 size: 15 residues. CDR3 DNA: TGTGCCAGTAGTCAGACTGCCGTTCGTCTTTCACCCCTCCACTTT. This codes for CASSQTAVRLSPLHF.

V usage is TRBV5-1 and J usage is TRBJ2-3; 7 bases fit TRBD2. With V trimmed by 3 bases and J by 10 bases, 14 bases remained unmatched. Germline values: CDR1 SGHRS, CDR2 YFSETQ. The CDR3 length is 15 residues. In DNA form, the CDR3 reads TGCGCCAGCAGCTCGGGGCGGGGGTTTCGTGGTGCGCAGTATTTT. Translated, it gives CASSSGRGFRGAQYF.

The genes are TRBV28 and TRBJ2-5; D gene uncertain. Germline loops: CDR1 MDHEN, CDR2 SYDVKM. V was cut by 1 base and J by 2 bases, with 8 bases left in between. This CDR3 region has 14 residues. This CDR3 reads CASSLSSLQETQYF. CDR3 in DNA: TGTGCCAGCAGTTTATCCTCCTTGCAAGAGACCCAGTACTTC.

The gene calls are TRBV24-1 and TRBJ2-3; the match to TRBD1 covers 8 bases. Germline V gene data show CDR1 as KGHDR and CDR2 as SFDVKD. The CDR3 runs to 13 residues. Germline trimming cut 6 bases from V and 14 bases from J; bases unmatched to any gene: 12. CDR3 DNA: TGTGCCACCAGTCCTAGACAGGGGAAAAAGCGGTATTTT. This codes for CATSPRQGKKRYF.

As regards this clone: The sample holds other DNA sequences that translate to the same CDR3. The chain carries TRBV5-1 and TRBJ2-2; 7 bases align to TRBD1. V lost 5 bases to trimming and J lost 0 bases; unmatched junction nucleotides: 4. The CDR3 loop spans 15 amino acids. Germline V gene lookup returns CDR1 SGHRS and CDR2 YFSETQ. CDR3 sequence: CASSSGTANTGELFF. In DNA, the CDR3 is TGCGCCAGCAGTTCCGGGACAGCGAACACCGGGGAGCTGTTTTTT.

The chain carries TRBV7-2 and TRBJ1-3, with a possible D match to TRBD1 (6 bases). Germline CDR1 is SGHTA and CDR2 is FQGNSA. Trimming removed 7 bases from V and 2 bases from J, with 12 bases in between. The CDR3 runs 14 residues. The CDR3: CASTVTGTGNTIYF. For the CDR3, the DNA is TGTGCCAGCACCGTAACAGGGACTGGAAACACCATATATTTT.

The gene calls are TRBV5-1 and TRBJ2-1; 7 bases fit TRBD1. CDR3 size: 17 residues. The trim removed 4 bases at V and 1 base at J, leaving 11 bases unmatched. Germline V lookup: CDR1 SGHRS, CDR2 YFSETQ. The CDR3 sequence: CASSIPLGTDSYNEQFF. The CDR3 DNA sequence: TGCGCCAGCAGCATTCCCTTAGGGACAGATTCCTACAATGAGCAGTTCTTC.

This clone was observed once. Here the CDR3 DNA reads TGTGCCAGCAGCTTGGAGGTAGCGGGAGCGAGAGAGCAGTTCTTC. Translated: CASSLEVAGAREQFF. V is TRBV5-8 and J is TRBJ2-1; 9 bases line up with TRBD2. J gave up 10 bases and V 0 bases, and 8 bases lay outside the gene matches. The CDR3 covers 15 residues. The germline V gene encodes CDR1 SGHTS and CDR2 YDEGEE.

This chain joins TRBV19 and TRBJ1-4; D call uncertain. Germline CDR1 and CDR2: LNHDA and SQIVND (reference sequence). The CDR3 is made up of 13 amino acids. Between the trimmed V and J ends, which lost 5 bases and 8 bases, there was a span of 12 bases. The CDR3 region is CASSPRAREKLFF. The CDR3 nucleotides read TGTGCCAGTAGTCCCCGTGCGAGGGAAAAACTGTTTTTT.

J is TRBJ1-1 and V is TRBV27; no clear D. V was clipped by 6 bases and J by 4 bases, with 12 bases between them. The CDR3 loop spans 13 amino acids. CDR1 and CDR2 from the germline V gene are MNHEY and SMNVEV (reference sequence). The CDR3 DNA follows: TGTGCCAGCAGCCGAATCGGGAGCACTGAAGCTTTCTTT. Translated: CASSRIGSTEAFF.

About this clone itself: Other DNA sequences from this sample encode an identical CDR3 as well. The chain is built from TRBV19 and TRBJ1-1; D is undetermined. The CDR3 is made up of 15 amino acids. The germline V and J ends were trimmed by 3 bases and 0 bases, with 11 bases remaining between them. CDR1 is LNHDA, CDR2 SQIVND, per germline (reference sequence). CDR3 protein: CASSIGGTMNTEAFF. In nucleotides, the CDR3 is TGTGCCAGTAGTATTGGAGGAACCATGAACACTGAAGCTTTCTTT.

The gene calls are TRBV19 and TRBJ1-5, with 7 bases matching TRBD1. With 5 bases clipped from V and 4 bases from J, the junction kept 5 bases outside the gene matches. The length of the CDR3 is 14 residues. Germline CDR1 and CDR2: LNHDA and SQIVND (reference sequence). CDR3 sequence (DNA): TGTGCCAGTAGTTCCGGGACAGATAATCAGCCCCAGCATTTT. Residues: CASSSGTDNQPQHF.

The chain recombines TRBV4-3 with TRBJ1-2; D not certain. Trimming shortened V by 0 bases and J by 10 bases, and 15 bases separated the two germline ends. Per the germline V gene, CDR1 is LGHNA and CDR2 is YSLEER. This CDR3 is 14 amino acids long. CDR3 amino acids: CASSQDSIGLAYTF. For the CDR3, the DNA is TGCGCCAGCAGCCAAGATAGTATCGGACTCGCCTACACCTTC.

The genes are TRBV15 and TRBJ2-1; TRBD2 agrees at 7 bases. The CDR3 has 14 amino acids. Germline CDR1 and CDR2: LNHNV and YYDKDF (reference sequence). The trim removed 6 bases at V and 4 bases at J, leaving 6 bases unmatched. The CDR3 region has the DNA TGTGCCACCAGAGGGCGGGGGACTTACAATGAGCAGTTCTTC. It translates to CATRGRGTYNEQFF.

Here the CDR3 DNA reads TGTGCCAGCACTTCACCAGGGACAGGGAAGGCCGGGCAGTACTTC. Translation: CASTSPGTGKAGQYF. The chain joins TRBV28 to TRBJ2-7, with 9 bases aligning to TRBD1. Trimming cost V 7 bases and J 9 bases; bases outside gene matches: 16. The CDR3 has 15 residues. Germline V gene sequence: CDR1 MDHEN, CDR2 SYDVKM.

The J gene is TRBJ2-7, the V gene TRBV5-8; 8 nucleotides align to TRBD1. The trim removed 2 bases at V and 8 bases at J, leaving 6 bases unmatched. This CDR3 has 13 residues. Germline assignment: CDR1 SGHTS and CDR2 YDEGEE. The CDR3 sequence: CASSFQGATKQYF. CDR3 bases: TGTGCCAGCAGCTTTCAGGGGGCTACGAAGCAGTACTTC.

The gene calls are TRBV5-1 and TRBJ2-5, with 8 bases fitting TRBD1. The CDR3 loop spans 15 amino acids. Germline V gene sequence: CDR1 SGHRS, CDR2 YFSETQ. The J segment lost 4 bases and the V segment lost 2 bases, leaving 7 bases of the junction unmatched. The CDR3 coding sequence is TGCGCCAGCAGCTTATCTCCGACAGGGGTAGAGACCCAGTACTTC. Protein product: CASSLSPTGVETQYF.

This rearrangement joins TRBV12-3 or TRBV12-4 to TRBJ2-2; D not resolved. Trimming took off 3 bases at V and 8 bases at J, with 7 bases between the two ends. The CDR3 contains 12 residues. The CDR3, as DNA: TGTGCCAGCAGTTTGAGTGTAGGGGAGCTGTTTTTT. The encoded protein is CASSLSVGELFF.

This rearrangement joins TRBV27 to TRBJ1-2, with D possibly matching TRBD1 (5 bases). The V gene's germline CDR1 is MNHEY and CDR2 SMNVEV (reference sequence). This CDR3 has 15 amino acids. V was shortened by 8 bases and J by 2 bases, with 18 bases between the two germline ends. CDR3 residues: CASGLGRGGNYGYTF. Here the CDR3 DNA reads TGTGCCAGCGGGCTGGGGCGCGGGGGAAACTATGGCTACACCTTC.

The CDR3 DNA reads TGTGCCAGCAGCCCAGACAGGGGAGGGTACAATGAGCAGTTCTTC. Translating gives CASSPDRGGYNEQFF. This chain links TRBV7-3 with TRBJ2-1; possible D gene TRBD1, 8 bases. Trimming took off 5 bases at V and 4 bases at J, with 15 bases between the two ends. Germline values: CDR1 SGHTA, CDR2 FQGTGA. The CDR3 is 15 residues long.

CDR3 loop: CASSLTAMQETQYF. CDR3 nucleotide sequence: TGCGCCAGCAGCCTGACAGCGATGCAAGAGACCCAGTACTTC. This rearrangement joins TRBV5-1 to TRBJ2-5; possibly TRBD1 for D (5 bases). The CDR3 is 14 residues long. V was pared by 4 bases and J by 2 bases, with 12 bases between. Germline V gene data show CDR1 as SGHRS and CDR2 as YFSETQ.

V is TRBV5-1 and J is TRBJ2-3, with 9 positions matching TRBD1. The length of the CDR3 is 14 residues. V was clipped by 4 bases and J by 6 bases; unmatched bases: 6. Germline V lookup: CDR1 SGHRS, CDR2 YFSETQ. CDR3 amino acids: CASSLGTGRDTQYF. The CDR3, as DNA: TGCGCCAGCAGCCTGGGGACAGGGAGGGATACGCAGTATTTT. Using reference TRBV5-1 and TRBJ2-3 for the parts outside the CDR3, the full variable domain is KAGVTQTPRYLIKTRGQQVTLSCSPISGHRSVSWYQQTPGQGLQFLFEYFSETQRNKGNFPGRFSGRQFSNSRSEMNVSTLELGDSALYLCASSLGTGRDTQYFGPGTRLTVL.